This is a list of T cell receptor beta chains from one sample in a study of blood T cell repertoires in COVID-19. Clones were sequenced by immunoSEQ multiplex PCR, and TCRdb holds only the in-frame ones, with some missing. This table has about 140,000 clones, around 90% appearing once. The sequencing input was peripheral blood. The receptors here all came from a human donor in a cohort sampled during active COVID-19. Each CDR3 is given with its conserved first and last residue. A D gene is named only where the DNA matches it firmly. Not every row has a clone size; where given, it reads once, few, many or a size class.

j_call clone_size v_call d_call cdr3_nt cdr3_aa
TRBJ2-5 - TRBV3-1/TRBV3-2 TRBD2 TGTGCCACAGTAGCGGGGGTAACCCAAGAGACCCAGTACTTC CATVAGVTQETQYF
TRBJ1-4 - TRBV28 TRBD1 TGTGCCAGCAGTTTATCCCTCAACAGGGGACAACTGTTTTTT CASSLSLNRGQLFF
TRBJ1-1 - TRBV5-1 TRBD1 TGCGCCAGCAGCTGGGACAGCATGAACACTGAAGCTTTCTTT CASSWDSMNTEAFF
TRBJ2-5 once TRBV5-4 - TGTGCCAGCAGCTTCCGGGACTTAAAAGAGACCCAGTACTTC CASSFRDLKETQYF
TRBJ2-7 - TRBV6-1 - TGTGCCAGCAGTGAAGATGAGGAAACGTCGCAGTACTTC CASSEDEETSQYF
TRBJ1-2 few TRBV3-1/TRBV3-2 TRBD1 TGTGCCAGCAGCCCTCCTGGGACAGCCGTCAACTATGGCTACACCTTC CASSPPGTAVNYGYTF
TRBJ2-7 - TRBV6-4 TRBD1 TGTGCCAGCAGTTTCCATAGACAGGGGGTCTCCTCCTACGAGCAGTACTTC CASSFHRQGVSSYEQYF
TRBJ2-7 few TRBV18 TRBD2 TGTGCCAGCTCACCACCAGGACTAGCGGGGGCCGAGCAGTACTTC CASSPPGLAGAEQYF
TRBJ2-5 - TRBV5-1 - TGCGCCAGCAGCCCACGGAGAGACCTGTACCAAGAGACCCAGTACTTC CASSPRRDLYQETQYF
TRBJ1-2 - TRBV9 - TGTGCCAGCAGCGTGGGCGACAGCCTTAGGTATGGCTACACCTTC CASSVGDSLRYGYTF
TRBJ1-3 - TRBV5-5 - TGTGCCAGCAGCTTGGGCGGGATTCATAGCTCTGGAAACACCATATATTTT CASSLGGIHSSGNTIYF
TRBJ2-7 few TRBV2 - TGTGCCAGCGCCGGCTACGAGCAGTACTTC CASAGYEQYF
TRBJ2-3 - TRBV11-3 TRBD1 TGTGCCAGCAGCCGGGGACAGGCCACAGATACGCAGTATTTT CASSRGQATDTQYF
TRBJ2-5 once TRBV6-5 TRBD2 TGTGCCAGCAGTACCCCGGGACTACCCACGAAGACCCAGTACTTC CASSTPGLPTKTQYF
TRBJ1-4 - TRBV27 - TGTGCCAGCAGTTTTCAGGGTAATGAAAAACTGTTTTTT CASSFQGNEKLFF
TRBJ2-2 - TRBV2 - TGTGCCAGCAAGGGGGATAGGCGGAACACCGGGGAGCTGTTTTTT CASKGDRRNTGELFF
TRBJ2-7 - TRBV6-5 - TGTGCCAGCAGATCAAACTACGAGCAGTACTTC CASRSNYEQYF
TRBJ2-5 - TRBV14 TRBD1 TGTGCCAGCAGCCAATTCGGACAGGGCTCAGAGACCCAGTACTTC CASSQFGQGSETQYF
TRBJ2-5 - TRBV25-1 - TGTGCCAGCAGTGACAGGGCACGGGAGACCCAGTACTTC CASSDRARETQYF
TRBJ2-7 - TRBV9 TRBD1 TGTGCCAGCAGCGCCCACTGGACAGGGGCCTACGAGCAGTACTTC CASSAHWTGAYEQYF
TRBJ1-2 - TRBV2 TRBD1 TGTGCCAGCAGCGGACAGGGGAATTACTATGGCTACACCTTC CASSGQGNYYGYTF
TRBJ1-5 - TRBV3-1/TRBV3-2 TRBD1 TGTGCCAGCAGCCGACAGGGGGCAAGACAGCCCCAGCATTTT CASSRQGARQPQHF
TRBJ2-3 - TRBV6-5 - TGTGCCAGCAGTTACACCCTAGGGGGACGAGATACGCAGTATTTT CASSYTLGGRDTQYF
TRBJ1-4 - TRBV2 TRBD1 TGTGCCAGCAGCCGGGACAGCAAGTTATCGGGTGAAAAACTGTTTTTT CASSRDSKLSGEKLFF
TRBJ2-1 once TRBV6-5 TRBD2 TGTGCCAGCAGCCGCCTAGCGGGGGGACACAATGAGCAGTTCTTC CASSRLAGGHNEQFF
TRBJ2-7 once TRBV9 TRBD1 TGTGCCAGCAGCGCTGGGACAGGTACCTACGAGCAGTACTTC CASSAGTGTYEQYF
TRBJ1-1 once TRBV19 - TGTGCCAGTCGACCACGGGGGAACACTGAAGCTTTCTTT CASRPRGNTEAFF
TRBJ2-7 - TRBV19 TRBD2 TGTGCCAGTAGTGAAGCTACGGGACTAGCGGTCTACGAGCAGTACTTC CASSEATGLAVYEQYF
TRBJ2-7 - TRBV7-6 TRBD2 TGTGCCAGCAGCTTAGAGGCGGGAGCCTTTTTCTACGAGCAGTACTTC CASSLEAGAFFYEQYF
TRBJ1-4 - TRBV29-1 - TGCAGCTCACGATCGGGAGAAAAACTGTTTTTT CSSRSGEKLFF
TRBJ2-1 - TRBV7-3 TRBD2 TGTGCCAGCAGCTCCGGACTAGCTAATGAGCAGTTCTTC CASSSGLANEQFF